This T cell receptor beta chain was profiled in a study of blood T cells in healthy people across ages. The authors ran a second PCR of about 7 to 11 cycles using a sample-barcoded 5' primer and a J-beta primer mix. One entry per CDR3 protein results from TCRdb running MiXCR on the 5' RACE reads. The sample contains about 500,000 distinct CDR3 sequences, 24% of which appear only once. Germline V gene lookup returns CDR1 SQVTM and CDR2 ANQGSEA. The V gene lost 5 bases and the J gene lost 6 bases, with 10 bases spanning the gap. CDR3 length: 11 residues. The sample was also linked to a second study, of T cells of mothers and their children.

This receptor was identified in a boy aged 5-17 years in good health. Sequenced sample: blood. The rearrangement links TRBV29-1 to TRBJ1-1; no firm D call. The chain's CDR3 is CSVSAVAEAFF. In DNA, the CDR3 is TGCAGCGTTAGTGCTGTCGCTGAAGCTTTCTTT.